Reported below is one TCR beta chain. The sample is drawn from a study of cytomegalovirus exposure and HLA in healthy donors. Germline V gives CDR1 SGHVS, CDR2 FQNEAQ. V dropped 0 bases and J dropped 2 bases, with 12 bases sitting between them. CDR3 length: 16 residues. Amplification used 60 Vbeta primers and 13 Jbeta primers. Produced via immunoSEQ multiplex PCR; TCRdb's table is partial and in-frame only. The table has 150,000 to 180,000 clones, roughly 74% seen once. The rearrangement joins TRBV7-8 to TRBJ2-3; D perhaps matches TRBD2 (7 bases). Sequencing was done on a sample of PBMCs. This sequence was found in a man aged 18 to 30 in good health and CMV-seronegative. This CDR3 reads CASSLAEGGNTDTQYF. CDR3 nucleotide sequence: TGTGCCAGCAGCTTAGCCGAGGGGGGGAACACAGATACGCAGTATTTT.